The rows below give T cell receptor beta chains drawn from one sample of a study of T cells in Graves' hyperthyroidism and ophthalmopathy. TCRdb independently ran MiXCR on the multiplex PCR reads; one entry per CDR3 protein. The table records about 500,000 distinct CDR3 sequences, about a sixth of them present only once. Sequencing was performed on blood. These receptors came from a woman aged 18 to 35 with Graves' hyperthyroidism. CDR3s include the opening cysteine and the closing phenylalanine or tryptophan. The D gene is left open where the match is weak. Size is omitted from some rows. Given values are once, few, many or a class for expanded clones.

j_call v_call d_call clone_size cdr3_nt cdr3_aa
TRBJ2-3 TRBV10-2 . . TGCGCCAGCAGTGAATACCACCCTAGCACAGATACGCAGTATTTT CASSEYHPSTDTQYF
TRBJ1-2 TRBV2 . few TGTGCCAGCAGCCCGGGACGGCGGGCCTATGGCTACACCTTC CASSPGRRAYGYTF
TRBJ2-1 TRBV12-3/TRBV12-4 TRBD2 many TGTGCCAGCAGCCCGCCAAAACTAGCGAATGAGCAGTTCTTC CASSPPKLANEQFF
TRBJ2-7 TRBV2 TRBD2 many TGTGCCAGCAGTGAAACTAGCGGGTCCTACGAGCAGTACTTC CASSETSGSYEQYF
TRBJ2-5 TRBV2 . . TGTGCCAGCATCAGAACGGGGAATCTCGTGGAGGCCCAGTACTTC CASIRTGNLVEAQYF
TRBJ1-5 TRBV4-3 . few TGCGCCAGCAGCCAAGCCACAGGGCTCAATCAGCCCCAGCATTTT CASSQATGLNQPQHF
TRBJ1-1 TRBV12-3/TRBV12-4 . . TGTGCCAGCAGTCAAAGTACGTGGGGGGCCCATAAGAACACTGAAGCTTTCTTT CASSQSTWGAHKNTEAFF
TRBJ2-3 TRBV4-2 . . TGTGCCAGCAGCCAAGATAATCCAACAGATACGCAGTATTTT CASSQDNPTDTQYF
TRBJ1-5 TRBV2 TRBD1 few TGTGCCAGCAGGGACAGGTTTGGCCAGCCCCAGCATTTT CASRDRFGQPQHF
TRBJ1-1 TRBV6-1 . . TGTGCCAGCACGCTGGGGATAAACACTGAAGCTTTCTTT CASTLGINTEAFF